This T cell receptor (beta chain) came from a study of Ad26.COV2.S vaccination and SARS-CoV-2 variants. The overall study: Participant was drawn from the COV1001 Ad26.COV2.S trial arm.

Treatment reported: about 20 received Ad26.COV2.S at low or high dose, single or two shots; about 5 received placebo; per-sample allocation not given. Sampling occurred on day 63 after the first vaccine or placebo injection. TCRdb's table, derived via immunoSEQ multiplex PCR, lists solely in-frame clones and lacks some. The sample consists of about 350,000 clones, approximately 85% of them appearing once. CDR3 size: 13 residues. V was shortened by 5 bases and J by 1 base, with 11 bases between the two germline ends. CDR1 is SQVTM, CDR2 ANQGSEA, per germline. The rearrangement uses TRBV29-1 and TRBJ2-5, with D unclear. This receptor was identified in a person aged 18-65 years who received the Ad26.COV2.S COVID-19 vaccine or a placebo. Source: peripheral blood, taken in a trial of Ad26.COV2.S vaccine versus placebo. This CDR3 is CSVTGRAQETQYF. CDR3 bases: TGCAGCGTTACCGGACGGGCCCAAGAGACCCAGTACTTC. Full variable domain (rest looked up from reference TRBV29-1 and TRBJ2-5): SAVISQKPSRDICQRGTSLTIQCQVDSQVTMMFWYRQQPGQSLTLIATANQGSEATYESGFVIDKFPISRPNLTFSTLTVSNMSPEDSSIYLCSVTGRAQETQYFGPGTRLLVL.